This passage covers 26 T cell receptor beta chains from one sample sequenced in a study of PD-L1 blockade in urothelial cancer. Measured with immunoSEQ multiplex PCR; TCRdb has only the in-frame clones, and not every one. This table has approximately 25,000 clones, 82% appearing once. Time point reported: peripheral blood 6 weeks after treatment start. Material: PBMCs, obtained around atezolizumab (anti-PD-L1) treatment. These TCRs come from a man in his 70s with urothelial cancer.

The rearrangement links TRBV19 to TRBJ2-7; 8 nucleotides align to TRBD2. Trimming cost V 4 bases and J 4 bases; bases outside gene matches: 6. Germline V gene sequence: CDR1 LNHDA, CDR2 SQIVND (reference sequence). The CDR3 length is 14 residues. CDR3 DNA: TGTGCCAGTAGTACTAGCGGGCTTAAGTACGAGCAGTACTTC. Amino acid sequence: CASSTSGLKYEQYF.

The gene calls are TRBV29-1 and TRBJ2-7; TRBD2 aligns across 13 bases. The CDR3 extends over 12 amino acids. V lost 6 bases and J lost 5; bases outside the gene matches: 1. Germline V gene lookup returns CDR1 SQVTM and CDR2 ANQGSEA. CDR3 in amino acids: CSVGTSGNEQYF. CDR3 DNA sequence: TGCAGCGTCGGGACTAGCGGGAACGAGCAGTACTTC.

This chain links TRBV6-4 with TRBJ2-5; TRBD1 matches at 9 bases. V lost 3 bases and J lost 5; bases outside the gene matches: 4. The CDR3 runs to 14 residues. Germline CDR1 is MRHNA and CDR2 is SNTAGT. CDR3 residues: CASSETGGSETQYF. The CDR3 DNA sequence: TGTGCCAGCAGTGAGACAGGGGGAAGTGAGACCCAGTACTTC.

This chain joins TRBV5-1 and TRBJ2-7; D remains unclear. The CDR3 is 14 residues long. V lost 3 bases, J lost 0 bases, and 10 bases lay in between. CDR1 SGHRS and CDR2 YFSETQ come from the germline V gene. CDR3: CASSSQVASYEQYF. The CDR3 DNA sequence: TGCGCCAGCAGCTCTCAGGTGGCCTCCTACGAGCAGTACTTC.

This clone appeared once. V is TRBV7-9 and J is TRBJ2-1; possible D gene TRBD2, 5 bases. V lost 2 bases and J lost 3, with 8 bases in between. The CDR3 sequence is 14 residues long. From germline, CDR1 is SEHNR and CDR2 FQNEAQ (reference sequence). Here the CDR3 reads CASSLPGFYNEQFF. CDR3 sequence (DNA): TGTGCCAGCAGCTTACCGGGGTTCTACAATGAGCAGTTCTTC.

This chain uses TRBV30 with TRBJ1-1; D perhaps matches TRBD1 (5 bases). This CDR3 has 13 amino acids. The germline CDR1 and CDR2 sequences are GTSNPN and SVGIG (reference sequence). The ends were cut back, 4 bases at V and 2 bases at J, with 11 bases in the middle. CDR3 amino acids: CAWTTGFNTEAFF. The CDR3 DNA sequence: TGTGCCTGGACTACAGGATTCAACACTGAAGCTTTCTTT. The variable domain in full, with the rest retrieved from reference TRBV30 and TRBJ1-1, is SQTIHQWPATLVQPVGSPLSLECTVEGTSNPNLYWYRQAAGRGLQLLFYSVGIGQISSEVPQNLSASRPQDRQFILSSKKLLLSDSGFYLCAWTTGFNTEAFFGQGTRLTVV.

This clone was counted a few times. The chain is built from TRBV5-1 and TRBJ2-1; the match to TRBD2 covers 15 bases. CDR3 size: 17 residues. The germline V gene has CDR1 SGHRS and CDR2 YFSETQ. J gave up 9 bases and V 2 bases, and 9 bases lay outside the gene matches. The CDR3 reads CASSFWTSGRADSEQFF. For the CDR3, the DNA is TGCGCCAGCAGCTTTTGGACTAGCGGGAGGGCCGATAGTGAGCAGTTCTTC.

The chain recombines TRBV9 with TRBJ1-2, with D possibly TRBD1 on 5 matching bases. The V end lost 5 bases, the J end lost 6 bases, and 14 bases lay between the germline ends. Germline V gives CDR1 SGDLS, CDR2 YYNGEE. The CDR3 is made up of 13 amino acids. This CDR3 is CASSAGYSDGYTF. CDR3 bases: TGTGCCAGCAGTGCAGGGTACTCCGATGGCTACACCTTC.

The genes are TRBV4-2 and TRBJ2-1, with 10 positions matching TRBD2. The CDR3 consists of 16 residues. Germline CDR1 LGHNA, CDR2 YNFKEQ. Trimming cost V 0 bases and J 8 bases; bases outside gene matches: 7. The CDR3 loop is CASSQERPSGSDEQFF. As DNA, the CDR3 is TGTGCCAGCAGCCAAGAGAGGCCTAGCGGGAGCGATGAGCAGTTCTTC.

The chain carries TRBV4-2 and TRBJ2-3; TRBD2 matches at 15 bases. CDR1 LGHNA and CDR2 YNFKEQ come from the germline V gene. The CDR3 sequence is 17 residues long. J gave up 4 bases and V 3 bases, and 5 bases lay outside the gene matches. As DNA, the CDR3 is TGTGCCAGCAGCCAGGGACTAGCGGGAGGTTCGGCAGATACGCAGTATTTT. Amino acids: CASSQGLAGGSADTQYF.

The rearrangement links TRBV5-6 to TRBJ2-3; D is uncertain. This CDR3 has 15 residues. CDR1 SGHDT and CDR2 YYEEEE come from the germline V gene. Trimming pared 1 base from V and 0 bases from J, leaving 9 bases between. The CDR3 loop reads CASSLLMTSTDTQYF. The CDR3 DNA reads as TGTGCCAGCAGCTTGTTAATGACTAGCACAGATACGCAGTATTTT.

The V call is TRBV27, the J call TRBJ2-5; TRBD2 matches at 10 bases. The germline CDR1 and CDR2 sequences are MNHEY and SMNVEV (reference sequence). This CDR3 has 15 residues. Trimming cost V 3 bases and J 5 bases; bases outside gene matches: 6. The CDR3 sequence: CASSFLAGALETQYF. The CDR3 DNA reads as TGTGCCAGCAGTTTCCTAGCGGGAGCCTTGGAGACCCAGTACTTC.

The rearrangement joins TRBV30 to TRBJ2-7; 12 bases align to TRBD2. V lost 4 bases and J lost 7; bases outside the gene matches: 8. The CDR3 covers 14 residues. Germline CDR1 is GTSNPN and CDR2 is SVGIG (reference sequence). The CDR3 nucleotides read TGTGCCTGGAATAAAGGACTAGCGGGAATGGAGCAGTACTTC. The encoded protein is CAWNKGLAGMEQYF.

This clone came up once. The chain employs TRBV9 and TRBJ2-1; a possible D gene is TRBD2 (5 bases). This CDR3 has 15 residues. Trimming cost V 0 bases and J 6 bases, with 13 bases left between them. Germline V gene data show CDR1 as SGDLS and CDR2 as YYNGEE. The CDR3 nucleotides read TGTGCCAGCAGCGTAGATCCCCTAGCTGGCAATGAGCAGTTCTTC. The encoded protein is CASSVDPLAGNEQFF.

The chain links TRBV19 to TRBJ1-1; 7 positions match TRBD1. V shed 4 bases, J shed 2 bases, and the junction held 13 bases outside the gene matches. Germline V gene data show CDR1 as LNHDA and CDR2 as SQIVND (reference sequence). This CDR3 is 17 amino acids long. CDR3 in DNA: TGTGCCAGTAGTACGCGACAGGGTGATGGCCTAAACACTGAAGCTTTCTTT. It yields the protein CASSTRQGDGLNTEAFF.

The DNA for the CDR3 is TGTGCCAGCAGCTTAAACGGGGTCCAAGAGACCCAGTACTTC. It specifies CASSLNGVQETQYF. The V call is TRBV7-2, the J call TRBJ2-5; TRBD2 is a possible D gene (5 bases). CDR1 is SGHTA and CDR2 is FQGNSA in the germline V gene. V was pared by 2 bases and J by 1 base, with 8 bases between. The CDR3 has 14 residues.

V usage is TRBV5-6 and J usage is TRBJ2-1; the D gene is possibly TRBD1 (6 bases). Germline CDR1 SGHDT, CDR2 YYEEEE. Trimming removed 4 bases at V and 10 bases at J, with 12 bases between. The CDR3 consists of 12 residues. CDR3 amino acids: CASSIRDREQFF. The CDR3 nucleotides are TGTGCCAGCAGCATACGTGACAGGGAGCAGTTCTTC.

This chain uses TRBV9 with TRBJ1-6; tentatively, D is TRBD1 (5 bases). V was trimmed by 4 bases and J by 7 bases, leaving 18 bases between them. The germline V gene has CDR1 SGDLS and CDR2 YYNGEE. This CDR3 has 16 residues. The CDR3, as DNA: TGTGCCAGCAGCCCCTCCCGTGGGCAGGGAAATTCACCCCTCCACTTT. This translates into CASSPSRGQGNSPLHF.

A single count supports this clone. The chain links TRBV5-1 to TRBJ2-6; 7 bases are a match to TRBD1. This CDR3 has 16 amino acids. Germline CDR1 reads SGHRS; CDR2 reads YFSETQ. J was trimmed by 0 bases and V by 4 bases; bases with no gene match: 4. The CDR3, as DNA: TGCGCCAGCAGCGAGGGACAGAGCTCTGGGGCCAACGTCCTGACTTTC. This translates into CASSEGQSSGANVLTF. Full variable domain (outside the CDR3, taken from reference TRBV5-1 and TRBJ2-6): KAGVTQTPRYLIKTRGQQVTLSCSPISGHRSVSWYQQTPGQGLQFLFEYFSETQRNKGNFPGRFSGRQFSNSRSEMNVSTLELGDSALYLCASSEGQSSGANVLTFGAGSRLTVL.

For the CDR3, the DNA is TGCAGCGTGGGTGACAGTTTTAAGGGTGGCTACACCTTC. Amino acids: CSVGDSFKGGYTF. The chain combines TRBV29-1 with TRBJ1-2; D might be TRBD1 (5 bases). From germline, CDR1 is SQVTM and CDR2 ANQGSEA. This CDR3 has 13 residues. Trimming cost V 6 bases and J 7 bases, with 18 bases left between them.

This sequence joins TRBV2 and TRBJ2-7, with TRBD2 matching 9 bases. The trim removed 2 bases at V and 2 bases at J, leaving 7 bases unmatched. This CDR3 is 16 amino acids long. The germline V gene encodes CDR1 SNHLY and CDR2 FYNNEI. CDR3 in amino acids: CASSERAGGRTYEQYF. CDR3 nucleotides: TGTGCCAGCAGTGAAAGGGCGGGAGGGCGAACCTACGAGCAGTACTTC.

This rearrangement joins TRBV6-1 to TRBJ2-3, with a weak D call TRBD1 (5 bases). Germline CDR1 reads MNHNS; CDR2 reads SASEGT. CDR3 length: 15 amino acids. V lost 5 bases and J 0 bases, leaving 12 bases between the germline ends. In nucleotides, the CDR3 is TGTGCCAGCAGTAGGGGCCTAGGGAGCACAGATACGCAGTATTTT. This codes for CASSRGLGSTDTQYF.

The genes are TRBV5-1 and TRBJ2-7, with TRBD1 matching 8 bases. The CDR3 sequence is 15 residues long. With V trimmed by 5 bases and J by 11 bases, 18 bases remained unmatched. Per the germline V gene, CDR1 is SGHRS and CDR2 is YFSETQ. Written as DNA, the CDR3 is TGCGCCAGCAGACGTGACCAGGGCGACAGGGGACCAAAGTACTTC. As protein: CASRRDQGDRGPKYF.

The CDR3 is CASSQNPRQTEAFF. The CDR3, as DNA: TGCGCCAGCAGCCAAAATCCTAGACAGACTGAAGCTTTCTTT. The chain links TRBV4-3 to TRBJ1-1; D may be TRBD1 (5 bases). V lost 2 bases, J lost 5 bases, and 12 bases lay in between. The CDR3 has 14 residues. Germline CDR1 and CDR2: LGHNA and YSLEER.

The chain uses TRBV6-1 and TRBJ2-1; 11 bases line up with TRBD2. The CDR3 is 16 amino acids. From germline, CDR1 is MNHNS and CDR2 SASEGT. After removal of 4 bases from V and 5 bases from J, the junction contained 7 bases not matched to a gene. For the CDR3, the DNA is TGTGCCAGCAGTGCGGTAGCGGGAGGGATAGACAATGAGCAGTTCTTC. It codes for CASSAVAGGIDNEQFF.

The chain joins TRBV9 to TRBJ2-1; D gene uncertain. V was trimmed by 4 bases and J by 3 bases, leaving 23 bases between them. The CDR3 has 18 amino acids. Germline CDR1 and CDR2: SGDLS and YYNGEE. In nucleotides, the CDR3 is TGTGCCAGCAGCCCTAAGGCGTCCAGGTACGTAATCTACAATGAGCAGTTCTTC. Amino acid sequence: CASSPKASRYVIYNEQFF.